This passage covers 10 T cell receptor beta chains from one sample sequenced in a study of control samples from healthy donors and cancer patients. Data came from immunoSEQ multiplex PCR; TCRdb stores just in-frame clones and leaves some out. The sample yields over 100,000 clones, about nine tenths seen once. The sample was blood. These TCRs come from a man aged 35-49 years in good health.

CDR3 protein: CASSLQAFEGYTF. In DNA, the CDR3 is TGCGCCAGCAGTTTACAGGCGTTCGAAGGCTACACCTTC. The genes are TRBV5-1 and TRBJ1-2; possibly TRBD1 for D (5 bases). The CDR3 covers 13 residues. V shed 5 bases and J shed 8 bases, with 16 bases lying between them. Germline V gene data show CDR1 as SGHRS and CDR2 as YFSETQ.

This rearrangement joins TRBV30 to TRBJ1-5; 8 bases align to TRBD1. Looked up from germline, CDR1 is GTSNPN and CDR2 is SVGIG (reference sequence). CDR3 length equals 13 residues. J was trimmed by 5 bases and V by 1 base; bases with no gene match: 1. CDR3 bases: TGTGCCTGGAGTGGGACAGGGTATCAGCCCCAGCATTTT. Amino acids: CAWSGTGYQPQHF.

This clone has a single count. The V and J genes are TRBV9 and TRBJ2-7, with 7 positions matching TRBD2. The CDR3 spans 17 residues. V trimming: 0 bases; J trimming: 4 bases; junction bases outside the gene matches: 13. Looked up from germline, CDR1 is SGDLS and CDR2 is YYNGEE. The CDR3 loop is CASSVVSWGREGYEQYF. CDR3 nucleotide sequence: TGTGCCAGCAGCGTAGTTTCATGGGGCAGGGAGGGATACGAGCAGTACTTC.

The CDR3 DNA sequence: TGTGCCAGCAGCTCACAGGCATCCGAGCAGTACTTC. The encoded protein is CASSSQASEQYF. J is TRBJ2-7 and V is TRBV11-2; tentatively, D is TRBD1 (5 bases). CDR3 size: 12 residues. The V end was cut by 4 bases, the J end by 6 bases, with 10 bases between. Germline-derived CDR1 and CDR2 are SGHAT and FQNNGV. The full variable domain, its missing parts supplied by reference TRBV11-2 and TRBJ2-7, is EAGVAQSPRYKIIEKRQSVAFWCNPISGHATLYWYQQILGQGPKLLIQFQNNGVVDDSQLPKDRFSAERLKGVDSTLKIQPAKLEDSAVYLCASSSQASEQYFGPGTRLTVT.

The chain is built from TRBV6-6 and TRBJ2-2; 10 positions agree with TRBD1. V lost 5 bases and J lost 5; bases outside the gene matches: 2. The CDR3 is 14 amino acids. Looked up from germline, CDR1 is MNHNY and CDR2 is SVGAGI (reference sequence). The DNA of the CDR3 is TGTGCCAGCAGTGGACAGGGGGAAACCGGGGAGCTGTTTTTT. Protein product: CASSGQGETGELFF.

The CDR3 bases are TGTGCCACCCGCGAAGAGGGGGTGCGCGGCTACACCTTC. Protein: CATREEGVRGYTF. The gene calls are TRBV15 and TRBJ1-2; a weak D match, TRBD1 (6 bases). This CDR3 is 13 amino acids long. V was cut by 8 bases and J by 8 bases, with 18 bases left in between. CDR1 is LNHNV, CDR2 YYDKDF, per germline (reference sequence).

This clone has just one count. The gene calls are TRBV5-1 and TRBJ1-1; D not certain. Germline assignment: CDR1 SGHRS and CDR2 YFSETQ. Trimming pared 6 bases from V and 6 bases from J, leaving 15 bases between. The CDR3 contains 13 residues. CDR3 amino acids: CASTGRIRSEAFF. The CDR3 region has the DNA TGCGCCAGCACAGGCAGGATAAGGTCTGAAGCTTTCTTT.

CDR3 nucleotide sequence: TGTGCCACCAGTGATTTGAAGACCCAGTACTTC. The encoded protein is CATSDLKTQYF. The rearrangement uses TRBV24-1 and TRBJ2-5; D is uncertain. The V end lost 0 bases, the J end lost 6 bases, and 1 base lay between the germline ends. CDR3 length equals 11 residues. From germline, CDR1 is KGHDR and CDR2 SFDVKD.

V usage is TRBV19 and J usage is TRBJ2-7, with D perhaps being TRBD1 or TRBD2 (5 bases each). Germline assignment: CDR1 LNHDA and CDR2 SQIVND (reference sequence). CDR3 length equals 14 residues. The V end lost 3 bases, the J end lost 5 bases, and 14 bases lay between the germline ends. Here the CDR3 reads CASSIRDLAHEQYF. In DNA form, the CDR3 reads TGTGCCAGTAGTATCAGGGACCTAGCTCACGAGCAGTACTTC.

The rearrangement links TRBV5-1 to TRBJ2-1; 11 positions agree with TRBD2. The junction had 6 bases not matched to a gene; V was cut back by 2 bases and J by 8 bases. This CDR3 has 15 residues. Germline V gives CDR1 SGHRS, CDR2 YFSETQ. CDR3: CASSFLAGGLDEQFF. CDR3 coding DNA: TGCGCCAGCAGCTTTCTAGCGGGGGGACTGGATGAGCAGTTCTTC.